These T cell receptor beta chains were read from a single sample in a study of T cell clones after liver transplantation. The protocol was immunoSEQ multiplex PCR, while the TCRdb copy is restricted to in-frame clones and leaves out a portion. The profile shows nearly 55,000 clones, 70% to 85% of them singletons. The sample was CD4+ T cells from blood, taken before liver transplant. Receptors were obtained from a human donor who received a liver transplant. Both conserved end residues are part of each CDR3. Fields, in order: clone size, V gene, J gene, D gene, CDR3 protein, CDR3 DNA. The D gene is left open where the match is weak. A row's size may be missing; if present it is once, few, many or a size class.

>NA|TRBV18|TRBJ2-7|NA
CASSPRIGTPSKYF
TGTGCCAGCTCACCCCGTATTGGGACACCTTCAAAGTACTTC
>NA|TRBV7-8|TRBJ1-4|NA
CASSSKDGGTNEKLFF
TGTGCCAGCAGCTCAAAGGACGGGGGCACTAATGAAAAACTGTTTTTT
>NA|TRBV14|TRBJ1-2|NA
CASSQQRTGGYTF
TGTGCCAGCAGCCAACAAAGGACCGGTGGCTACACCTTC
>few|TRBV7-7|TRBJ1-1|NA
CASSSDEAFF
TGTGCTAGCAGCTCGGATGAAGCTTTCTTT
>NA|TRBV6-5|TRBJ2-7|NA
CASSYSAAVGEQYF
TGTGCCAGCAGTTACTCGGCGGCGGTGGGGGAGCAGTACTTC
>many|TRBV5-5|TRBJ2-7|NA
CASSHMDYEQYF
TGTGCCAGCAGTCATATGGACTACGAGCAGTACTTC
>NA|TRBV6-1|TRBJ2-5|NA
CASSAGTRWETQYF
TGTGCCAGCAGTGCCGGGACACGATGGGAGACCCAGTACTTC
>NA|TRBV5-1|TRBJ2-7|TRBD2
CASSLATSGSPYEQYF
TGCGCCAGCAGCTTGGCGACTAGCGGGAGTCCCTACGAGCAGTACTTC
>NA|TRBV25-1|TRBJ1-1|NA
CASSPRGGTEAFF
TGTGCCAGCAGTCCACGGGGCGGCACTGAAGCTTTCTTT
>NA|TRBV19|TRBJ2-1|NA
CASSMSNRAGGEQFF
TGTGCCAGTAGTATGTCGAACAGGGCTGGGGGTGAGCAGTTCTTC
>NA|TRBV18|TRBJ2-2|NA
CASSPPFRTGELFF
TGTGCCAGCTCACCGCCTTTTCGGACCGGGGAGCTGTTTTTT
>once|TRBV9|TRBJ1-4|TRBD1
CASSVRTGEGEKLFF
TGTGCCAGCAGCGTACGGACAGGGGAGGGTGAAAAACTGTTTTTT
>once|TRBV6-6|TRBJ2-5|NA
CASGFVWETQYF
TGTGCTTCAGGGTTCGTCTGGGAGACCCAGTACTTC
>NA|TRBV11-2|TRBJ2-1|TRBD2
CASNLAGGYNEQFF
TGTGCCAGCAACCTAGCGGGGGGATACAATGAGCAGTTCTTC
>NA|TRBV7-7|TRBJ1-5|NA
CASSSEGKGWNQPQHF
TGTGCCAGCAGCTCCGAAGGAAAGGGGTGGAATCAGCCCCAGCATTTT
>NA|TRBV9|TRBJ2-3|NA
CASSVELLTDTQYF
TGTGCCAGCAGCGTAGAATTACTCACAGATACGCAGTATTTT
>NA|TRBV18|TRBJ2-3|NA
CASSPGLTDTQYF
TGTGCCAGCTCACCGGGCCTAACAGATACGCAGTATTTT
>NA|TRBV5-1|TRBJ2-7|TRBD2
CASSLVTSGGTEQYF
TGCGCCAGCAGCTTGGTTACTAGCGGGGGGACCGAGCAGTACTTC
>NA|TRBV7-9|TRBJ1-5|TRBD1
CASSLVYSGTGSNQPQHF
TGTGCCAGCAGCTTAGTTTACAGTGGGACAGGTAGCAATCAGCCCCAGCATTTT
>few|TRBV29-1|TRBJ2-5|NA
CSVDLIGEETQYF
TGCAGCGTTGATTTAATTGGGGAAGAGACCCAGTACTTC
>once|TRBV9|TRBJ1-2|NA
CASSVRQGEDGYTF
TGTGCCAGCAGCGTTCGGCAGGGCGAAGATGGCTACACCTTC
>NA|TRBV9|TRBJ2-5|TRBD1
CASSVGDRQETQYF
TGTGCCAGCAGCGTAGGGGACAGACAAGAGACCCAGTACTTC
>NA|TRBV15|TRBJ2-7|NA
CATSRLGSYEQYF
TGTGCCACCAGCAGACTTGGTTCCTACGAGCAGTACTTC
>few|TRBV7-2|TRBJ1-1|NA
CASSFTQGEAFF
TGTGCCAGCAGCTTCACCCAGGGGGAAGCTTTCTTT
>NA|TRBV30|TRBJ2-1|TRBD2
CAWSGSGGPREQFF
TGTGCCTGGAGTGGGTCGGGAGGGCCCCGAGAGCAGTTCTTC
>NA|TRBV7-2|TRBJ2-3|TRBD2
CASSSLARSSTDTQYF
TGTGCCAGCAGCTCACTAGCGAGATCTAGCACAGATACGCAGTATTTT
>once|TRBV5-1|TRBJ2-1|TRBD2
CASSLELAGGLGEQFF
TGCGCCAGCAGCTTGGAATTAGCGGGAGGGCTTGGGGAGCAGTTCTTC
>NA|TRBV10-3|TRBJ1-2|NA
CAISSRTDSNYGYTF
TGTGCCATCAGTAGCCGGACGGATTCGAACTATGGCTACACCTTC
>NA|TRBV27|TRBJ1-4|TRBD1
CASSLSWQGAGKLFF
TGTGCCAGCAGTTTATCGTGGCAGGGGGCCGGAAAACTGTTTTTT
>NA|TRBV19|TRBJ1-5|NA
CASNRAFYSNQPQHF
TGTGCCAGTAACAGGGCTTTTTATAGCAATCAGCCCCAGCATTTT
>NA|TRBV29-1|TRBJ1-4|TRBD1
CSVETGGEKLFF
TGCAGCGTTGAGACAGGGGGGGAAAAACTGTTTTTT
>NA|TRBV5-6|TRBJ2-7|NA
CASSLVGYEQYF
TGTGCCAGCAGCTTGGTCGGCTACGAGCAGTACTTC
>NA|TRBV9|TRBJ2-1|TRBD1
CASSVGPTDRGRDNEQFF
TGTGCCAGCAGCGTAGGTCCGACGGACAGGGGGCGCGACAATGAGCAGTTCTTC
>NA|TRBV6-6|TRBJ2-7|NA
CASSFPDTYEQYF
TGTGCCAGCAGTTTTCCAGACACCTACGAGCAGTACTTC
>NA|TRBV19|TRBJ1-1|TRBD1
CASSNRDRGRLNTEAFF
TGTGCCAGTAGCAACCGGGACAGGGGACGCCTGAACACTGAAGCTTTCTTT
>NA|TRBV30|TRBJ1-3|NA
CAWSLERSSGNTIYF
TGTGCCTGGAGTCTGGAGCGATCCTCTGGAAACACCATATATTTT
>NA|TRBV9|TRBJ2-3|NA
CASSAHRVDTDTQYF
TGTGCCAGCAGTGCACACAGGGTAGACACAGATACGCAGTATTTT
>NA|TRBV29-1|TRBJ1-1|NA
CSVGLTGDTEAFF
TGCAGCGTTGGGCTTACGGGGGACACTGAAGCTTTCTTT
>NA|TRBV7-2|TRBJ2-7|TRBD2
CASSLRAGGRYEQYF
TGTGCCAGCAGCTTACGGGCGGGAGGGCGGTACGAGCAGTACTTC
>NA|TRBV2|TRBJ1-6|NA
CASSEGSPLHF
TGTGCCAGCAGTGAAGGCTCACCCCTCCACTTT
>NA|TRBV28|TRBJ2-5|NA
CASSLGRGYQETQYF
TGTGCCAGCAGTTTGGGTCGGGGTTACCAAGAGACCCAGTACTTC
>NA|TRBV10-1|TRBJ2-5|NA
CASSELEKNRSQETQYF
TGCGCCAGCAGTGAGTTGGAGAAAAACAGGTCGCAGGAGACCCAGTACTTC
>NA|TRBV5-1|TRBJ2-5|TRBD1
CASSFTGGQETQYF
TGCGCCAGCAGCTTCACAGGGGGCCAAGAGACCCAGTACTTC
>medium-sized|TRBV12-5|TRBJ1-5|NA
CASGLGPYTQHF
TGTGCTAGTGGTTTGGGTCCCTACACTCAGCATTTT
>NA|TRBV6-4|TRBJ2-3|TRBD1
CASSQQGVDTQYF
TGTGCCAGCAGTCAACAGGGGGTGGATACGCAGTATTTT
>few|TRBV28|TRBJ2-7|TRBD2
CASRAGTSGRWYF
TGTGCCAGCAGAGCCGGGACTAGCGGGAGGTGGTACTTC
>few|TRBV19|TRBJ1-5|NA
CASSSEGGWSNQPQHF
TGTGCCAGTAGTAGCGAGGGGGGATGGAGCAATCAGCCCCAGCATTTT
>once|TRBV13|TRBJ2-7|NA
CASSHRTSGRNSYEQYF
TGTGCCAGCAGCCACAGGACATCAGGACGAAACTCCTACGAGCAGTACTTC
>NA|TRBV18|TRBJ2-7|NA
CASSPGRQVSYEQYF
TGTGCCAGCTCACCAGGCCGACAGGTTTCCTACGAGCAGTACTTC
>NA|TRBV19|TRBJ1-2|NA
CASSPTTQGGYTF
TGTGCCAGTAGCCCGACGACCCAGGGTGGCTACACCTTC
>NA|TRBV6-5|TRBJ1-1|NA
CASSYRGVDTEAFF
TGTGCCAGCAGTTACAGGGGGGTAGACACTGAAGCTTTCTTT
>once|TRBV18|TRBJ2-1|NA
CASSPWGSASDEQFF
TGTGCCAGCTCACCCTGGGGGTCCGCCAGCGATGAGCAGTTCTTC
>NA|TRBV29-1|TRBJ2-7|NA
CSVEGGTDYEQYF
TGCAGCGTTGAAGGCGGGACGGACTACGAGCAGTACTTC
>few|TRBV5-1|TRBJ2-3|NA
CASTYRDTDTQYF
TGCGCCAGCACCTACAGGGACACAGATACGCAGTATTTT
>once|TRBV5-1|TRBJ2-2|TRBD1
CASKRTGNTGELFF
TGCGCCAGCAAAAGGACAGGGAACACCGGGGAGCTGTTTTTT
>few|TRBV14|TRBJ2-7|NA
CASSQGAEQYF
TGTGCCAGCAGCCAGGGGGCTGAGCAGTACTTC
>NA|TRBV30|TRBJ2-2|NA
CAWSVGNTGELFF
TGTGCCTGGAGTGTAGGAAACACCGGGGAGCTGTTTTTT
>NA|TRBV5-5|TRBJ1-1|NA
CASSLRGAGTEAFF
TGTGCCAGCAGCTTGAGGGGGGCGGGCACTGAAGCTTTCTTT
>NA|TRBV7-2|TRBJ1-4|NA
CASSFAPGAANEKLFF
TGTGCCAGCAGCTTCGCCCCAGGGGCGGCTAATGAAAAACTGTTTTTT
>NA|TRBV5-1|TRBJ1-2|NA
CASSLTANYGYTF
TGCGCCAGCAGCTTGACAGCTAACTATGGCTACACCTTC